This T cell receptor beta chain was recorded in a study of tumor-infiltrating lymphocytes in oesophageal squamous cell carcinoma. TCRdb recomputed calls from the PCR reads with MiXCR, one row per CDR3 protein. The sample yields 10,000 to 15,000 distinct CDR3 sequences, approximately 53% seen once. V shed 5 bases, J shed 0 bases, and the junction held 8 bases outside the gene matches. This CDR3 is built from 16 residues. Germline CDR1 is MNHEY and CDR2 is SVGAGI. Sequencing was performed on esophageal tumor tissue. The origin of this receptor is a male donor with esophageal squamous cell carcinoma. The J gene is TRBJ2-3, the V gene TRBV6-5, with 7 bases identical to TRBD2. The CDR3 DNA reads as TGTGCCAGCAGTGAAGGATGGGGGGGGAGCACAGATACGCAGTATTTT. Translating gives CASSEGWGGSTDTQYF.